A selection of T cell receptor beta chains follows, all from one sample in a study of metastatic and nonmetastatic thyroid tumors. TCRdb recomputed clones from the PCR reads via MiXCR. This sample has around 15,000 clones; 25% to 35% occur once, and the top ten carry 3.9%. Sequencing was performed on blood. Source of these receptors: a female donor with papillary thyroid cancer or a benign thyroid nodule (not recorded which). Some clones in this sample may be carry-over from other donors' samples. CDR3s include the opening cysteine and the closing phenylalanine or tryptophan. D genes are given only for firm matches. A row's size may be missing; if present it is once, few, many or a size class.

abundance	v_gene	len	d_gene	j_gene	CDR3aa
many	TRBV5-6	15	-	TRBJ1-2	CASSLEHPTNYGYTF
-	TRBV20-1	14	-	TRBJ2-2	CSAKGRAGTGELFF
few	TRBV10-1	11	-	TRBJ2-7	CASSDGYEQYF
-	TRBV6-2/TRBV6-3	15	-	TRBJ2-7	CASSYSTSLPYEQYF
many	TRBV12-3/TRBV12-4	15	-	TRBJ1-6	CASSSVLGGNSPLHF
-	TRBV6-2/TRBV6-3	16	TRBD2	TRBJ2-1	CASSRTSGMRYNEQFF
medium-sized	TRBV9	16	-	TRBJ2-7	CASSVGKGRNIYEQYF
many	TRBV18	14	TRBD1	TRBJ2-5	CASLTGTGEETQYF
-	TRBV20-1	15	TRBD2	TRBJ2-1	CSAPGLAGVYNEQFF
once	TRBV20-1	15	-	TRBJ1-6	CSARDRGRDSSPLHF
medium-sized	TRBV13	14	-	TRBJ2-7	CASSLAGGPSDQYF
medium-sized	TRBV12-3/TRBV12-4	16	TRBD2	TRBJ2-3	CASSPPSSGGPDTQYF
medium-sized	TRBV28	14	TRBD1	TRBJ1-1	CASSLSRGRTEAFF
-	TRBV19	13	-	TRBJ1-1	CASSLQLNTEAFF
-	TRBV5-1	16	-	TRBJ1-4	CASSLGDLTTNETLFF
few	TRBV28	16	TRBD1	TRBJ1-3	CASKPGGHAGGNTIYF
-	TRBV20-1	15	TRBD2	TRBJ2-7	CSARRTSGSSYNVQF
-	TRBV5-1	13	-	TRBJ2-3	CDCSLAGQNTQYF
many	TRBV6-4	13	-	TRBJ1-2	CASSAGVSYGYTF
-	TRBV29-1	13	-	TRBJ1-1	CSVESQANTEDVF
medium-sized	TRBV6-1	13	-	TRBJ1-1	CASSEGTRMAAFF
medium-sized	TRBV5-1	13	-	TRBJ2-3	CASSLAVQDTQYF
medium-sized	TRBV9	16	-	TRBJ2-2	CASSVRDPPNTGELFF